Sequencing of this TCR beta chain was carried out in a study of shared clonotypes between healthy human individuals. Notes on the study in general: The study's rarefaction showed incomplete sorted-subset sequencing despite large depth.

This CDR3 comprises 16 residues. The V and J ends lost 3 bases and 6 bases, in that order; junction bases with no gene match: 9. Germline assignment: CDR1 MNHEY and CDR2 SMNVEV (reference sequence). The study enrolled healthy HIV-negative adults without recent acute infections or vaccinations as donors. Division of CD4+ cells produced a CD45RA+ naive subset and a CD45RA-negative memory subset. The test was conducted at deep level. The table came from immunoSEQ multiplex PCR; TCRdb's copy has only in-frame clones and leaves some out. The table lists 550,000 to 850,000 clones, around two thirds of them singletons, with 1.5% to 2% in the top ten. Remarks on this clone: Its antigen remains unknown.

This chain links TRBV27 with TRBJ2-2, with TRBD1 identical over 8 bases. The sequencing input was memory CD4+ T cells sorted from blood. Subset given: CD45RA-negative fraction. This TCR derives from a woman in her twenties or thirties in good health. The DNA for the CDR3 is TGTGCCAGCAGTTTGGGGCAGGGGGCGAGGTCCGGGGAGCTGTTTTTT. It encodes CASSLGQGARSGELFF.